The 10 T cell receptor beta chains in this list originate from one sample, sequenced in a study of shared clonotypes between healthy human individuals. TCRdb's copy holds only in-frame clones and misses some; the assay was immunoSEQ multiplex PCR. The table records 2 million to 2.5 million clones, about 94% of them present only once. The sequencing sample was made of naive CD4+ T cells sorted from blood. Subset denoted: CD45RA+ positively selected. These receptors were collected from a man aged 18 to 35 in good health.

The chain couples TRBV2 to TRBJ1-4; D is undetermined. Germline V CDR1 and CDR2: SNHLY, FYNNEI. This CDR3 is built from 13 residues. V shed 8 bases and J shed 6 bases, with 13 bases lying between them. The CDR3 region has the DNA TGTGCCAGCGGGATGGAGGCTCATGAAAAACTGTTTTTT. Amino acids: CASGMEAHEKLFF.

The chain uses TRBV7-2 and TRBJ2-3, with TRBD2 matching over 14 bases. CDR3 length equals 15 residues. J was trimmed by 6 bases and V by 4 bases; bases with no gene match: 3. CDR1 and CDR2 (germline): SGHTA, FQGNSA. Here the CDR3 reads CASSWGLAGADTQYF. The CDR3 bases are TGTGCCAGCAGCTGGGGACTAGCGGGGGCCGATACGCAGTATTTT.

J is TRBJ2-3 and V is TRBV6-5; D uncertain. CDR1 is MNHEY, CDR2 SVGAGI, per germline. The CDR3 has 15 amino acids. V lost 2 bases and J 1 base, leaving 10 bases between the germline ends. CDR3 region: CASSYGGWGTDTQYF. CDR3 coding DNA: TGTGCCAGCAGTTACGGCGGCTGGGGCACAGATACGCAGTATTTT.

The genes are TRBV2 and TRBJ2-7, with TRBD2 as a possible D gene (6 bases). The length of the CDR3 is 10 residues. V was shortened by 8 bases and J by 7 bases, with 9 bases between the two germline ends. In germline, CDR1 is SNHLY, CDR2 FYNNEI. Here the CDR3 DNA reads TGTGCCAGCGGGCGGGGAGAGCAGTACTTC. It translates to CASGRGEQYF.

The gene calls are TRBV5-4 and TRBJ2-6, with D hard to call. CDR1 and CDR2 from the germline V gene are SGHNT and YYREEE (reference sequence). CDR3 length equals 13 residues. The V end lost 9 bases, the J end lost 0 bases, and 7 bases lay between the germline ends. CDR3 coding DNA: TGTGCCACTGAGAGCTCTGGGGCCAACGTCCTGACTTTC. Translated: CATESSGANVLTF.

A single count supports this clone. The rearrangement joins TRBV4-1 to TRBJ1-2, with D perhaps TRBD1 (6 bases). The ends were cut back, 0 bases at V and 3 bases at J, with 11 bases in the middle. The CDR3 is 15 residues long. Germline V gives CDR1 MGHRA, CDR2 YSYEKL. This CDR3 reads CASSQDAGDYYGYTF. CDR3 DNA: TGCGCCAGCAGCCAAGATGCAGGGGACTACTATGGCTACACCTTC.

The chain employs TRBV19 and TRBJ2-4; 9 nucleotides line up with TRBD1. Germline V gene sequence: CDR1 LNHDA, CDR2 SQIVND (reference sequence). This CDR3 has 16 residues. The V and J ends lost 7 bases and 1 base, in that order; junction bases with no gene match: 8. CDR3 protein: CASTTIGQGAKNIQYF. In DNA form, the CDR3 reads TGTGCCAGTACTACGATCGGACAGGGGGCCAAAAACATTCAGTACTTC.

CDR3 coding DNA: TGCGCCAGCAGCCAACTGGACAGGGGGAACGAGCAGTACTTC. Residues: CASSQLDRGNEQYF. The chain joins TRBV4-1 to TRBJ2-7; TRBD1 matches at 10 bases. From germline, CDR1 is MGHRA and CDR2 YSYEKL. The CDR3 extends over 14 amino acids. V was pared by 2 bases and J by 5 bases, with 3 bases of the junction left unmatched.

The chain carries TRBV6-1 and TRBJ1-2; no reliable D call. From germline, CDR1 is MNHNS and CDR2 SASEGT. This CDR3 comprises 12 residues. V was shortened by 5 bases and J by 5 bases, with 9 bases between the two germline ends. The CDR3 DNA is TGTGCCAGCAGTAATACAGCGTATGGCTACACCTTC. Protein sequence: CASSNTAYGYTF.

The DNA for the CDR3 is TGTGCCAGCTTGAGCGGGGGGTCCTTCTACGAGCAGTACTTC. It specifies CASLSGGSFYEQYF. The J gene is TRBJ2-7, the V gene TRBV6-1, with 9 positions matching TRBD2. The CDR3 runs to 14 residues. CDR1 is MNHNS, CDR2 SASEGT, per germline. Germline trimming cut 8 bases from V and 3 bases from J; bases unmatched to any gene: 8.